The 25 T cell receptor beta chains reported below all come from one sample, sequenced in a study of low-dose radiotherapy and immunotherapy resistance in tumors (dated by TCRdb to between 2022 and 2023). The meaning of the sample's time point label: before trial treatment. Sequencing was carried out with an Illumina HiSeq 2500. First-strand cDNA was synthesized using Superscript III and a set of TRAV- and TRBV-specific primers, so that both TCRalpha and TCRbeta chains were covered. TCRs were amplified with Phusion for around 21 PCR cycles, with a constant-region primer paired with the adapter attached to the V primers. TCRdb reanalyzed the raw reads on its own, using fastp at Q25 for trimming and MiXCR for clone calling, and kept in-frame beta chains. Duplicate CDR3 protein sequences are folded into a single record with the most common DNA and genes. The sample profile shows tens of thousands of distinct CDR3 sequences; less than 30% of them were found once. In total, the top ten clones hold about 6.6% of the sample.

Sequencing was performed on PBMCs, taken before treatment. Source of these receptors: a male donor with rectosigmoid adenocarcinoma.

A remark on this clonotype: An end of the junction differs from the germline gene, which may be a read error. This chain uses TRBV7-2 with TRBJ2-4; tentative D call: TRBD2 (5 bases). The CDR3 loop spans 14 amino acids. Germline V lookup: CDR1 SGHTA, CDR2 FQGNSA. The CDR3 here is CDSSPKTGMNEQYF. The CDR3 DNA reads as TGTGACAGCAGCCCGAAAACGGGGATGAATGAGCAGTACTTC.

This clonotype was recorded many times. The genes are TRBV5-1 and TRBJ2-3; tentative D call: TRBD1 (5 bases). This CDR3 has 15 residues. CDR1 SGHRS and CDR2 YFSETQ come from the germline V gene. V lost 0 bases and J lost 2, with 10 bases in between. The CDR3 bases are TGCGCCAGCAGCTTGGGGACACCTGTCACAGATACGCAGTATTTT. This gives the protein CASSLGTPVTDTQYF.

This clonotype was recorded many times. The rearrangement uses TRBV28 and TRBJ2-1; D remains unclear. This CDR3 region has 14 residues. Trimming took off 7 bases at V and 0 bases at J, with 10 bases between the two ends. Germline V gene lookup returns CDR1 MDHEN and CDR2 SYDVKM. The DNA for the CDR3 is TGTGCCAGCACCACCCCTAGCTCCTACAATGAGCAGTTCTTC. Translation: CASTTPSSYNEQFF.

The chain joins TRBV12-3 or TRBV12-4 to TRBJ2-1; TRBD2 agrees at 12 bases. V shed 7 bases and J 9 bases; nucleotides not matched to a gene: 7. This CDR3 region has 14 residues. CDR3 loop: CASTPSGRAGEQFF. Written as DNA, the CDR3 is TGTGCCAGCACCCCTAGCGGGAGGGCAGGTGAGCAGTTCTTC.

This clonotype appeared many times. The chain employs TRBV12-3 or TRBV12-4 and TRBJ1-1; no clear D gene. The CDR3 is made up of 13 amino acids. Trimming shortened V by 3 bases and J by 1 base, and 6 bases separated the two germline ends. CDR3 protein: CASSFVSNTEAFF. DNA for the CDR3: TGTGCCAGCAGTTTTGTTTCGAACACTGAAGCTTTCTTT.

At least ten counts were recorded for this clonotype. This chain connects TRBV20-1 to TRBJ1-1, with TRBD1 as a possible D gene (5 bases). V was trimmed by 1 base and J by 5 bases, leaving 20 bases between them. The germline V gene has CDR1 DFQATT and CDR2 SNEGSKA (reference sequence). This CDR3 is built from 16 residues. The chain's CDR3 is CSARGQGRYRSTEAFF. The CDR3 DNA sequence: TGCAGTGCTAGAGGCCAGGGTAGATATCGTAGTACTGAAGCTTTCTTT.

This clonotype was found many times. The genes are TRBV18 and TRBJ2-5; 10 positions agree with TRBD2. Germline assignment: CDR1 KGHSH and CDR2 LQKENI. V was pared by 3 bases and J by 7 bases, with 11 bases of the junction left unmatched. The CDR3 is made up of 16 amino acids. CDR3 sequence reads: CASSPQAGGSMGTQYF. The DNA of the CDR3 is TGTGCCAGCTCACCCCAAGCGGGAGGGTCCATGGGGACCCAGTACTTC.

This clonotype showed up just a few times. The V and J genes are TRBV28 and TRBJ2-7; no reliable D call. Trimming removed 8 bases at V and 6 bases at J, with 20 bases between. CDR3 length equals 14 residues. From germline, CDR1 is MDHEN and CDR2 SYDVKM. CDR3: CASATGPYLSEQYF. CDR3 DNA sequence: TGTGCCAGCGCTACCGGGCCTTACCTCTCCGAGCAGTACTTC.

This clonotype has ten or more counts. The chain couples TRBV7-9 to TRBJ2-1, with 7 nucleotides matching TRBD2. The germline V gene encodes CDR1 SEHNR and CDR2 FQNEAQ (reference sequence). V was pared by 4 bases and J by 0 bases, with 3 bases of the junction left unmatched. The CDR3 contains 15 residues. DNA for the CDR3: TGTGCCAGCAGCTATAGACTAGCCTCCTACAATGAGCAGTTCTTC. It translates to CASSYRLASYNEQFF. The entire variable domain, with the rest obtained from reference TRBV7-9 and TRBJ2-1, is as follows: DTGVSQNPRHKITKRGQNVTFRCDPISEHNRLYWYRQTLGQGPEFLTYFQNEAQLEKSRLLSDRFSAERPKGSFSTLEIQRTEQGDSAMYLCASSYRLASYNEQFFGPGTRLTVL.

This clonotype showed up many times. This chain connects TRBV4-1 to TRBJ2-7; TRBD1 might be the D (6 bases). Trimming removed 0 bases at V and 7 bases at J, with 16 bases between. Germline V lookup: CDR1 MGHRA, CDR2 YSYEKL. The CDR3 covers 15 residues. In nucleotides, the CDR3 is TGCGCCAGCAGCCAAGAGGGTCGGTCAGGGGAGGAGCAGTACTTC. Protein sequence: CASSQEGRSGEEQYF.

This clonotype has a count of ten or more. CDR3 sequence (DNA): TGCAGCGTCGGGACAGGGGGCCGGGAGACCCAGTACTTC. Translating it yields CSVGTGGRETQYF. This chain connects TRBV29-1 to TRBJ2-5, with 12 bases lining up with TRBD1. The CDR3 spans 13 residues. Trimming cost V 6 bases and J 5 bases; bases outside gene matches: 4. In germline, CDR1 is SQVTM, CDR2 ANQGSEA.

The J gene is TRBJ2-7, the V gene TRBV12-3 or TRBV12-4, with D uncertain. CDR3 size: 12 residues. Deletions cut 3 bases from V and 5 bases from J, with 8 bases between. The CDR3 here is CASSFGWNEQYF. CDR3 nucleotides: TGTGCCAGCAGTTTCGGTTGGAACGAGCAGTACTTC.

The chain has TRBV12-3 or TRBV12-4 and TRBJ2-7; 9 positions agree with TRBD1. The J segment lost 2 bases and the V segment lost 6 bases, leaving 8 bases of the junction unmatched. This CDR3 is 15 amino acids long. CDR3 in amino acids: CASRYGTGPTYEQYF. The CDR3 DNA follows: TGTGCCAGCAGATACGGGACAGGGCCAACCTACGAGCAGTACTTC.

The table lists this clonotype with many counts. V usage is TRBV6-2 or TRBV6-3 and J usage is TRBJ2-5; 8 positions agree with TRBD2. CDR1 MNHEY and CDR2 SVGEGT come from the germline V gene. V dropped 6 bases and J dropped 5; count of bases not matched to a gene: 8. This CDR3 region has 14 residues. CDR3 amino acids: CASSPRGGGETQYF. The CDR3 coding sequence is TGTGCCAGCAGCCCACGGGGGGGCGGCGAGACCCAGTACTTC.

This clonotype was detected ten times or more. V and J are TRBV6-2 or TRBV6-3 and TRBJ2-3, with unresolved D. Germline V gene lookup returns CDR1 MNHEY and CDR2 SVGEGT. V was pared by 0 bases and J by 2 bases, with 12 bases between. The CDR3 is 16 residues long. The CDR3 reads CASSYSATRYTDTQYF. The CDR3 DNA sequence: TGTGCCAGCAGTTACTCGGCTACTCGATACACAGATACGCAGTATTTT.

This clonotype turned up a few times. A read error is the likely source, as a far larger clone sits one nucleotide away. CDR3 DNA: TGTGCCAGCAGCTTGGGTCGGGGGAGCTCCTACGAGCAGTTCTTC. It codes for CASSLGRGSSYEQFF. This chain uses TRBV5-6 with TRBJ2-1, with D possibly matching TRBD2 (6 bases). V lost 0 bases and J lost 10, with 17 bases in between. The length of the CDR3 is 15 residues. The germline V gene encodes CDR1 SGHDT and CDR2 YYEEEE.

The gene calls are TRBV11-2 and TRBJ1-1; D unresolved. The length of the CDR3 is 15 residues. The V gene's germline CDR1 is SGHAT and CDR2 FQNNGV. For the CDR3, the DNA is TGTTCTAGCAGCCAAGTAGACGGAGAGAGCACTGAAGCTTTCTTT. Residues: CSSSQVDGESTEAFF.

CDR3 region: CASLALLDTEAFF. The CDR3 nucleotides read TGTGCCAGCCTAGCCCTTTTAGACACTGAAGCTTTCTTT. The J gene is TRBJ1-1, the V gene TRBV7-2; D gene unclear. The V and J ends lost 8 bases and 3 bases respectively, with 13 bases between them. CDR1 and CDR2 from the germline V gene are SGHTA and FQGNSA. This CDR3 has 13 residues.

This clonotype showed up many times. This chain connects TRBV28 to TRBJ2-7, with 7 nucleotides matching TRBD2. CDR3 length equals 14 residues. The V segment lost 5 bases and the J segment 5 bases; nucleotides outside the gene matches: 9. Per the germline V gene, CDR1 is MDHEN and CDR2 is SYDVKM. Here the CDR3 reads CASSRQQRGHEQYF. The CDR3 nucleotides are TGTGCCAGCAGTCGACAGCAGCGGGGCCACGAGCAGTACTTC.

In this sample, this clonotype turned up many times. The chain has TRBV7-2 and TRBJ2-2; a possible D gene is TRBD2 (5 bases). The V gene lost 1 base and the J gene lost 3 bases, with 9 bases spanning the gap. Per the germline V gene, CDR1 is SGHTA and CDR2 is FQGNSA. The length of the CDR3 is 15 residues. The CDR3 here is CASSLGRWDTGELFF. The CDR3 coding sequence is TGTGCCAGCAGCTTAGGGAGGTGGGACACCGGGGAGCTGTTTTTT. Looking up the rest from reference TRBV7-2 and TRBJ2-2 gives the full variable domain: GAGVSQSPSNKVTEKGKDVELRCDPISGHTALYWYRQSLGQGLEFLIYFQGNSAPDKSGLPSDRFSAERTGGSVSTLTIQRTQQEDSAVYLCASSLGRWDTGELFFGEGSRLTVL.

This clonotype was seen ten or more times. This chain links TRBV7-8 with TRBJ2-3; 8 bases agree with TRBD2. In germline, CDR1 is SGHVS, CDR2 FQNEAQ. The ends lost 3 bases at V and 0 bases at J; junction bases unmatched: 8. This CDR3 is 17 amino acids long. This CDR3 is CASSFGLALLSTDTQYF. Here the CDR3 DNA reads TGTGCCAGCAGCTTCGGACTAGCCCTCCTTAGCACAGATACGCAGTATTTT. Supplemented by reference TRBV7-8 and TRBJ2-3, the full variable domain reads GAGVSQSPRYKVAKRGQDVALRCDPISGHVSLFWYQQALGQGPEFLTYFQNEAQLDKSGLPSDRFFAERPEGSVSTLKIQRTQQEDSAVYLCASSFGLALLSTDTQYFGPGTRLTVL.

The sample holds many counts of this clonotype. The V and J genes are TRBV25-1 and TRBJ1-4; D unclear. V dropped 3 bases and J dropped 3 bases, with 11 bases sitting between them. The CDR3 covers 15 residues. In germline, CDR1 is MGHDK, CDR2 SYGVNS. The CDR3 region is CASSDSPKPNEKLFF. CDR3 bases: TGTGCCAGCAGTGACTCCCCAAAACCTAATGAAAAACTGTTTTTT. The whole variable domain, remainder taken from reference TRBV25-1 and TRBJ1-4, is EADIYQTPRYLVIGTGKKITLECSQTMGHDKMYWYQQDPGMELHLIHYSYGVNSTEKGDLSSESTVSRIRTEHFPLTLESARPSHTSQYLCASSDSPKPNEKLFFGSGTQLSVL.

The genes are TRBV12-3 or TRBV12-4 and TRBJ2-2; D gene ambiguous. V lost 3 bases, J lost 2 bases, and 4 bases lay in between. This CDR3 has 13 amino acids. For the CDR3, the DNA is TGTGCCAGCAGTTTGGATAACACCGGGGAGCTGTTTTTT. Residues: CASSLDNTGELFF.

This clonotype was observed at least ten times. V usage is TRBV2 and J usage is TRBJ2-2; 14 bases are a match to TRBD2. The germline V gene has CDR1 SNHLY and CDR2 FYNNEI. This CDR3 is built from 16 residues. J was trimmed by 5 bases and V by 7 bases; bases with no gene match: 6. The CDR3 loop is CASIGTSGRRTGELFF. The CDR3, as DNA: TGTGCCAGCATAGGGACTAGCGGGAGACGGACCGGGGAGCTGTTTTTT.

V is TRBV4-1 and J is TRBJ2-6, with TRBD2 as a possible D gene (5 bases). Germline-derived CDR1 and CDR2 are MGHRA and YSYEKL. CDR3 length equals 18 residues. Trimming took off 8 bases at V and 0 bases at J, with 20 bases between the two ends. The DNA of the CDR3 is TGCGCCAGCCTTCCGAGGGCGGCAAATCCCTCTGGGGCCAACGTCCTGACTTTC. This translates into CASLPRAANPSGANVLTF.